This T cell receptor beta chain was recovered during a study of shared clonotypes between healthy human individuals. Regarding the study as a whole: Expectations were that clonotype sharing among donors would be affected by sequencing depth. Incomplete sequencing of sorted subsets was indicated by rarefaction despite large depth. Relative to memory subsets, naive subsets generally showed larger estimated richness.

Comment on this clone: Its antigen is still unknown.

Germline V gene lookup returns CDR1 MGHDK and CDR2 SYGVNS. This CDR3 is 13 amino acids long. Between the trimmed V and J ends, which lost 2 bases and 5 bases, there was a span of 9 bases. Per the original methods: Filtering was not the same, since immunoSEQ gave junction-only sequences without quality scores. Sequencing used immunoSEQ multiplex PCR; TCRdb keeps in-frame clones, though not all of them. The V and J calls and clone size come from that table; D and trimming were worked out from the DNA. Seen here are about 110,000 clones, around 68% observed once, and the top ten hold approximately 23%. The receptor comes from a woman aged 25 to 39 in good health. The sequenced sample consisted of memory CD8+ T cells sorted from blood. Noted subset: CD45RO+ cells pooled with CCR7-negative TemRA cells. The J gene is TRBJ2-5, the V gene TRBV25-1; tentatively, D is TRBD1 (5 bases). The CDR3 sequence is CASSESRGETQYF. CDR3 DNA sequence: TGTGCCAGCAGTGAAAGTAGGGGTGAGACCCAGTACTTC.